This T cell receptor beta chain comes out of a study of T cells in Graves' hyperthyroidism and ophthalmopathy. V was shortened by 1 base and J by 0 bases, with 3 bases between the two germline ends. In germline, CDR1 is SQVTM, CDR2 ANQGSEA. The CDR3 covers 13 residues. TCR beta CDR3 region amplification was performed from RNA transcripts. First-round RT-PCR of the TCR CDR3 relied on the HTBI primer set. In TCRdb, the multiplex PCR reads were re-called with MiXCR into one record per CDR3 protein. This table has 350,000 or so distinct CDR3 sequences, roughly a sixth appearing once. The study, taken as a whole, reports: Median prediction lead before ophthalmopathy onset was about 6.7 months with the model.

This clonotype was counted between two and nine times. Its antigen is not identified. This clonotype originated in a woman younger than 45 with Graves' hyperthyroidism that later progressed to Graves' ophthalmopathy. This sequence joins TRBV29-1 and TRBJ2-2; D remains unclear. The sample consisted of blood. CDR3 residues: CSVEVTNTGELFF. The CDR3 nucleotides are TGCAGCGTTGAAGTTACGAACACCGGGGAGCTGTTTTTT.